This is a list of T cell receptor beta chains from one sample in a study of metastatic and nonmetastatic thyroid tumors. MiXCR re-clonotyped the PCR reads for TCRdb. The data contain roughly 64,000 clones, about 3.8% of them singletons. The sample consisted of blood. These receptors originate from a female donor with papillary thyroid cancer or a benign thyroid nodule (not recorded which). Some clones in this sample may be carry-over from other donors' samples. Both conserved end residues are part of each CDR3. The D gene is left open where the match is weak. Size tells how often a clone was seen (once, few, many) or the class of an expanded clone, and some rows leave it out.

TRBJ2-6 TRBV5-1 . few CASILLLPPSWANVLTF TGCGCCAGCATCCTCTTGTTACCCCCCTCTTGGGCCAACGTCCTGACTTTC
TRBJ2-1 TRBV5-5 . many CASSLVPYVNEQFF TGTGCCAGCAGCTTGGTCCCTTACGTAAATGAGCAGTTCTTC
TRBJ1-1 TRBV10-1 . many CASSESLGRNTEAFF TGCGCCAGCAGTGAGTCGTTGGGGAGGAACACTGAAGCTTTCTTT
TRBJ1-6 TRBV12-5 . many CASGVTSYNSPLHF TGTGCTAGTGGCGTGACAAGCTATAATTCACCCCTCCACTTT
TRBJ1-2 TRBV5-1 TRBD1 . CASSLSIPGQGASSYGYTF TGCGCCAGCAGCCTATCTATACCGGGACAGGGGGCTTCTAGCTATGGCTACACCTTC
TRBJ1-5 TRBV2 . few CASRRVQGSGSNQPHHF TGTGCCAGCAGGAGGGTACAGGGCTCTGGTAGCAATCAGCCCCATCATTTT
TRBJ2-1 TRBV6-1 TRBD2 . CASSEAASGNDEQFF TGTGCCAGCAGTGAAGCGGCTAGCGGGAATGACGAGCAGTTCTTC
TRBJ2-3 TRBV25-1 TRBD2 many CASSVAGGDTQYF TGTGCCAGCAGTGTTGCGGGGGGCGATACGCAGTATTTT
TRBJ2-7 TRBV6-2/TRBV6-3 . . CASSCLFYDQYF TGTGCCAGCAGTTGCTTGTTCTACGATCAGTACTTC
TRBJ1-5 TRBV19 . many CASKKGTVFQPQHF TGTGCCAGTAAGAAAGGGACTGTTTTTCAGCCCCAGCATTTT
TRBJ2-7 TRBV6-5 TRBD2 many CASSYERGAYEQYF TGTGCCAGCAGTTACGAGCGGGGCGCCTACGAGCAGTACTTC
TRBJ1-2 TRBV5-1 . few CASSLAVTTGGYTF TGCGCCAGCAGCTTGGCCGTGACCACCGGGGGCTACACCTTC